This T cell receptor beta chain was found in a study of cytomegalovirus exposure and HLA in healthy donors. Points from the study as a whole: The authors listed 150 to 200 TCR beta chains as cytomegalovirus-associated.

PCR used 60 Vbeta primers and 13 Jbeta primers. Clones were read by immunoSEQ multiplex PCR, and TCRdb kept only the in-frame ones, dropping some. The sample lists more than 85,000 clones, under 75% occurring once. Healthy individuals who donated bone marrow served as the donors. The germline CDR1 and CDR2 sequences are LNHDA and SQIVND (reference sequence). V was trimmed by 1 base and J by 6 bases, leaving 19 bases between them. This CDR3 contains 16 residues. As for this clone: Its antigen remains unidentified.

Sequencing input: PBMCs. This TCR was sampled from a female donor in good health and CMV-seronegative. This chain links TRBV19 with TRBJ2-7; a possible D gene is TRBD1 (6 bases). The CDR3 DNA reads as TGTGCCAGTAGTATAGGAGGGGGTGCCGGACGCGGCGAGCAGTACTTC. Its translation is CASSIGGGAGRGEQYF. Drawing the rest from reference TRBV19 and TRBJ2-7, the complete variable domain is DGGITQSPKYLFRKEGQNVTLSCEQNLNHDAMYWYRQDPGQGLRLIYYSQIVNDFQKGDIAEGYSVSREKKESFPLTVTSAQKNPTAFYLCASSIGGGAGRGEQYFGPGTRLTVT.